Following are 11 T cell receptor beta chains from one sample sequenced in a study of blood T cell repertoires in COVID-19 (dated by TCRdb to about 2020). Library preparation was by the immunoSEQ multiplex PCR assay. TCRdb limited this immuneACCESS table to in-frame rearrangements with V and J called. A share of clones is missing; checked studies link under half to unresolved V genes, and the rest is unexplained. The sample table holds around 80,000 clones, of which 82% were seen once. The biggest ten clones account for under 30% of the sample. Sequencing used peripheral blood. The origin of the receptors is a human donor in a cohort sampled during active COVID-19.

The V call is TRBV27, the J call TRBJ1-1; 8 positions match TRBD1. Germline V gene sequence: CDR1 MNHEY, CDR2 SMNVEV (reference sequence). This CDR3 has 14 amino acids. The V segment lost 8 bases and the J segment 1 base; nucleotides outside the gene matches: 6. The CDR3 DNA sequence: TGTGCCAGCTTTTTCCAGGGGGCGAACACTGAAGCTTTCTTT. The encoded protein is CASFFQGANTEAFF.

The chain is built from TRBV12-3 or TRBV12-4 and TRBJ2-7; possible D gene TRBD2, 6 bases. Trimming left V 5 bases short and J 1 base short, with 9 bases between. The CDR3 length is 13 residues. The CDR3 coding sequence is TGTGCCAGCAGTCCGGAGGGATCCTACGAGCAGTACTTC. Amino acid sequence: CASSPEGSYEQYF.

This chain links TRBV30 with TRBJ1-4; 10 bases are shared with TRBD1. This CDR3 has 14 residues. Germline loops: CDR1 GTSNPN, CDR2 SVGIG (reference sequence). Trimming cost V 6 bases and J 6 bases; bases outside gene matches: 7. The CDR3 DNA follows: TGTGCCTGTCATTCCGGGACAGGGGATGAAAAACTGTTTTTT. It translates to CACHSGTGDEKLFF.

This rearrangement joins TRBV21-1 to TRBJ2-1; TRBD1, the D gene given by the table, was not confirmed from the DNA. TRBV21-1 is a pseudogene segment. There are 16 residues in the CDR3. DNA for the CDR3: TGTGCCAGCAGCAAAGACAGACAGGGGAGTAACAATGAGCAGTTCTTC. This sequence encodes CASSKDRQGSNNEQFF.

V is TRBV5-1 and J is TRBJ1-1; tentatively, D is TRBD1 (5 bases). V lost 4 bases, J lost 2 bases, and 12 bases lay in between. Germline V lookup: CDR1 SGHRS, CDR2 YFSETQ. This CDR3 is 14 amino acids long. In DNA form, the CDR3 reads TGCGCCAGCAGCCCTGTACAGGATAACACTGAAGCTTTCTTT. Translating it yields CASSPVQDNTEAFF.

Here the CDR3 DNA reads TGTGCCAGCTCACCGACCCCACAGGGGGCTTCTGGCTACACCTTC. This sequence encodes CASSPTPQGASGYTF. The chain links TRBV18 to TRBJ1-2; 9 nucleotides align to TRBD1. There are 15 residues in the CDR3. V lost 3 bases and J lost 7; bases outside the gene matches: 9. Germline CDR1 is KGHSH and CDR2 is LQKENI.

This clone showed up just once. J is TRBJ2-7 and V is TRBV4-1; 7 bases map to TRBD1. With 0 bases clipped from V and 2 bases from J, the junction kept 7 bases outside the gene matches. The CDR3 spans 16 residues. Germline V gene data show CDR1 as MGHRA and CDR2 as YSYEKL. CDR3 coding DNA: TGCGCCAGCAGCCAAGACTGGGACAGACAGGCCTACGAGCAGTACTTC. This encodes CASSQDWDRQAYEQYF.

This clone was counted ten times or more. Here the CDR3 reads CAWTSKRGFQGGYTF. In DNA form, the CDR3 reads TGTGCCTGGACTTCCAAGCGGGGTTTTCAGGGCGGCTACACCTTC. The rearrangement links TRBV30 to TRBJ1-2; D possibly corresponds to TRBD1 (5 bases). The CDR3 covers 15 residues. Germline CDR1 GTSNPN, CDR2 SVGIG (reference sequence). Trimming removed 4 bases at V and 8 bases at J, with 23 bases between.

The chain is built from TRBV12-5 and TRBJ1-1, with D unresolved. Trimming removed 1 base from V and 1 base from J, with 4 bases in between. CDR3 length: 13 residues. Germline loops: CDR1 LGHNT, CDR2 FRNRAP. The CDR3 DNA sequence: TGTGCTAGTGGTTTGGCAGGGAACACTGAAGCTTTCTTT. Translation: CASGLAGNTEAFF.

The chain recombines TRBV4-1 with TRBJ1-6; possibly TRBD1 for D (6 bases). The CDR3 spans 14 residues. Between the trimmed V and J ends, which lost 3 bases and 5 bases, there was a span of 8 bases. Germline CDR1 and CDR2: MGHRA and YSYEKL. The DNA for the CDR3 is TGCGCCAGCAGCCAGAGACAGGATAATTCACCCCTCCACTTT. Its translation is CASSQRQDNSPLHF.

J is TRBJ1-2 and V is TRBV15; TRBD1 matches at 7 bases. The CDR3 extends over 14 amino acids. Germline assignment: CDR1 LNHNV and CDR2 YYDKDF (reference sequence). J gave up 7 bases and V 3 bases, and 8 bases lay outside the gene matches. The CDR3 protein is CATSSATGDRGYTF. CDR3 nucleotides: TGTGCCACCAGCAGCGCCACAGGGGACCGTGGCTACACCTTC.